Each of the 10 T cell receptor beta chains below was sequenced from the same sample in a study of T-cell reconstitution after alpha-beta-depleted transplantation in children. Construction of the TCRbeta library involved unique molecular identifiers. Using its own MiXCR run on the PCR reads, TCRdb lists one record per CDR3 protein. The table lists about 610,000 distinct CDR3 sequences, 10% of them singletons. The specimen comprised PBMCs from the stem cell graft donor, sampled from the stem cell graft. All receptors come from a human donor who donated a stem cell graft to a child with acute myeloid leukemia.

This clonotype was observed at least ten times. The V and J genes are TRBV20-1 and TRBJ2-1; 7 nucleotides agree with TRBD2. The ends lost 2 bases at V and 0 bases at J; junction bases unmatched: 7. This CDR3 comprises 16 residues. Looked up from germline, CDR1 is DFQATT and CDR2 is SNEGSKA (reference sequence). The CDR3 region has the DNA TGCAGTGCTAGATTGTCCGGGGGGAGCTCCTACAATGAGCAGTTCTTC. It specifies CSARLSGGSSYNEQFF.

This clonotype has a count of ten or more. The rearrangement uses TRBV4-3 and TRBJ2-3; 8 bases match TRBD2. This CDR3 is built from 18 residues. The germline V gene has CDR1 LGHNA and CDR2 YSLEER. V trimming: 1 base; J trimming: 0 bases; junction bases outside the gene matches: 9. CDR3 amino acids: CASSQGSVVAGSTDTQYF. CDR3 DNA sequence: TGCGCCAGCAGCCAAGGGTCGGTAGTAGCGGGAAGCACAGATACGCAGTATTTT.

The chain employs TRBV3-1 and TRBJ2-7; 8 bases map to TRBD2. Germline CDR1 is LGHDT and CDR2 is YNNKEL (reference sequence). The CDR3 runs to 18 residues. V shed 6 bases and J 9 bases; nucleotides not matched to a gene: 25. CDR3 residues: CASSFKGLAGPSSIGQYF. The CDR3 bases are TGTGCCAGCAGTTTTAAAGGACTAGCAGGCCCATCCTCCATAGGGCAGTACTTC.

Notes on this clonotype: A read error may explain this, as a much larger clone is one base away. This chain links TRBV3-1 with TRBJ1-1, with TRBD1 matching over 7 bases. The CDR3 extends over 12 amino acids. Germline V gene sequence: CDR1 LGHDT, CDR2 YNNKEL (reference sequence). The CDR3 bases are TGTGCCAGCAGCCGAGGGGGCACTGAAGCTTTGTTT. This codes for CASSRGGTEALF.

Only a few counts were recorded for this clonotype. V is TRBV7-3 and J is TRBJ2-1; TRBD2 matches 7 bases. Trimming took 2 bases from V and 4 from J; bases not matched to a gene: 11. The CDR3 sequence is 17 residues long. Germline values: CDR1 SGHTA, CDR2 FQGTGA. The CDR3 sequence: CASSLSRAGDKYNEQFF. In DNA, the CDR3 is TGTGCCAGCAGCTTATCTAGGGCGGGAGATAAGTACAATGAGCAGTTCTTC.

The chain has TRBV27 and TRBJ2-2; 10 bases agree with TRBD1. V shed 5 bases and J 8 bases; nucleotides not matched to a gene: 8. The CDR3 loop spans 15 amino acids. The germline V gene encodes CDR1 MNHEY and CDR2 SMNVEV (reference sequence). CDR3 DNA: TGTGCCAGCAGTACCCGACAGGGGGCGTCTGGGGAGCTGTTTTTT. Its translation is CASSTRQGASGELFF.

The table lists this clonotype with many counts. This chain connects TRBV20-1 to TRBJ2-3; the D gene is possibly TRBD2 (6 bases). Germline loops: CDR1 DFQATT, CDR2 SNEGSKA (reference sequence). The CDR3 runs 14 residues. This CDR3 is CRSDRAGSTDTQYF. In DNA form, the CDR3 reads TGCAGGTCCGACCGGGCGGGGAGCACAGATACGCAGTATTTT.

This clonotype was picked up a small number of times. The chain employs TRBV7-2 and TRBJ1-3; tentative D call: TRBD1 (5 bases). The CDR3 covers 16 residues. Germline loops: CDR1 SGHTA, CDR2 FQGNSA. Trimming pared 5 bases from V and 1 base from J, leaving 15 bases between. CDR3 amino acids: CASSPSRGGSGNTIYF. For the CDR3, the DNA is TGTGCCAGCAGCCCCTCGCGGGGGGGGTCTGGAAACACCATATATTTT.

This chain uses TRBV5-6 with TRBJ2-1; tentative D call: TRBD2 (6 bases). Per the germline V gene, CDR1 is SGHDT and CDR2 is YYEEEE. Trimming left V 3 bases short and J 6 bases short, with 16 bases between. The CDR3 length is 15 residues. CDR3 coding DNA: TGTGCCAGCAGCTGGGGGGTCCAACCCGTCAATGAGCAGTTCTTC. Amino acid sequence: CASSWGVQPVNEQFF. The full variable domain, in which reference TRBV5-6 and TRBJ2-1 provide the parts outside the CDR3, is DAGVTQSPTHLIKTRGQQVTLRCSPKSGHDTVSWYQQALGQGPQFIFQYYEEEERQRGNFPDRFSGHQFPNYSSELNVNALLLGDSALYLCASSWGVQPVNEQFFGPGTRLTVL.

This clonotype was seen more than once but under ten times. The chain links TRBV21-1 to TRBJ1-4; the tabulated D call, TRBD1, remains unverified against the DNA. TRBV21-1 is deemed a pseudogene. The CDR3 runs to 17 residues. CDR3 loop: CASSKALFQPCNEKLFF. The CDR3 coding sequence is TGTGCCAGCAGCAAAGCGCTTTTCCAGCCCTGTAATGAAAAACTGTTTTTT.